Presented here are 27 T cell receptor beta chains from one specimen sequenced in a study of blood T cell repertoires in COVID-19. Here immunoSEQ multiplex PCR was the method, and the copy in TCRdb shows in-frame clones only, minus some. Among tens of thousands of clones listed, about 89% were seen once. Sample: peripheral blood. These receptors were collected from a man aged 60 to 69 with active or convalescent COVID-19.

This CDR3 is CASSLVFSSGGFSYEQYF. CDR3 nucleotides: TGTGCCAGCAGCTTGGTGTTCTCTAGCGGGGGGTTTTCCTACGAGCAGTACTTC. The V and J genes are TRBV5-6 and TRBJ2-7; 11 bases are shared with TRBD2. Germline CDR1 and CDR2: SGHDT and YYEEEE. With V trimmed by 0 bases and J by 1 base, 9 bases remained unmatched. There are 18 residues in the CDR3.

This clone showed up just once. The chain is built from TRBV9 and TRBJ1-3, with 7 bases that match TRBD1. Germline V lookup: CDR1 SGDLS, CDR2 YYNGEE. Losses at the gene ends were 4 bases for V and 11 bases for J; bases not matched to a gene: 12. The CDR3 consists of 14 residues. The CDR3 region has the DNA TGTGCCAGCAGCCCCGGGACAGCTTGGGGCCCCATATATTTT. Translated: CASSPGTAWGPIYF.

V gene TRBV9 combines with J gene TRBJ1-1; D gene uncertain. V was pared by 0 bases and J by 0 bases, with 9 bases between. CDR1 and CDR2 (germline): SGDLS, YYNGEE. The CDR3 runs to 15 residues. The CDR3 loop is CASSVEEGMNTEAFF. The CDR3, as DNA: TGTGCCAGCAGCGTAGAAGAGGGAATGAACACTGAAGCTTTCTTT.

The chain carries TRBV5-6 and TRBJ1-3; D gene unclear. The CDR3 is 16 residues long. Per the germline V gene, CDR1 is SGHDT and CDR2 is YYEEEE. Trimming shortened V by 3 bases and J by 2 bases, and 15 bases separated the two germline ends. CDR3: CASSWEPGIAGNTIYF. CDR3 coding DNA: TGTGCCAGCAGCTGGGAACCGGGGATAGCTGGAAACACCATATATTTT.

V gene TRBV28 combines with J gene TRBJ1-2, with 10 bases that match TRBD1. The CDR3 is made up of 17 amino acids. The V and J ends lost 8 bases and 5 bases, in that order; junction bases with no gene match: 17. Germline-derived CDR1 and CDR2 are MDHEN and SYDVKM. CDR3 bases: TGTGCCAGCGATCTAGGGACAGGGGCCGCATGGGGTTATGGCTACACCTTC. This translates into CASDLGTGAAWGYGYTF.

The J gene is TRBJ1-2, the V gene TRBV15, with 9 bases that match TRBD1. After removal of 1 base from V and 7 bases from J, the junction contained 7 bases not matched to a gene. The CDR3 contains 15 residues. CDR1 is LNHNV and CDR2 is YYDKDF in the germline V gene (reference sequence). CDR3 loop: CATSRGVGQGSGYTF. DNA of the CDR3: TGTGCCACCAGCAGAGGGGTAGGACAGGGGTCTGGCTACACCTTC. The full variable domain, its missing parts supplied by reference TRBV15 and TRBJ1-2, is DAMVIQNPRYQVTQFGKPVTLSCSQTLNHNVMYWYQQKSSQAPKLLFHYYDKDFNNEADTPDNFQSRRPNTSFCFLDIRSPGLGDTAMYLCATSRGVGQGSGYTFGSGTRLTVV.

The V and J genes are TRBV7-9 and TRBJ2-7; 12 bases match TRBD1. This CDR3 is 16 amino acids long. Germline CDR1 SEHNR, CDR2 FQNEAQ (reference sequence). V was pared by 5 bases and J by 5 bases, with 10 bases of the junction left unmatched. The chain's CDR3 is CASSRSGTGGRDEQYF. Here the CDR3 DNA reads TGTGCCAGCAGCAGGTCCGGGACAGGGGGCAGAGACGAGCAGTACTTC.

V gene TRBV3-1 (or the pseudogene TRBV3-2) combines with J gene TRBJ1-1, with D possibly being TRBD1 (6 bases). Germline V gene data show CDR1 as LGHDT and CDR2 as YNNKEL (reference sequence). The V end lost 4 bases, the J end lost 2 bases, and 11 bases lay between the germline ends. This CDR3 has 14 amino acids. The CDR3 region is CASSPEQGNTEAFF. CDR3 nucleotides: TGTGCCAGCAGCCCGGAACAGGGTAACACTGAAGCTTTCTTT.

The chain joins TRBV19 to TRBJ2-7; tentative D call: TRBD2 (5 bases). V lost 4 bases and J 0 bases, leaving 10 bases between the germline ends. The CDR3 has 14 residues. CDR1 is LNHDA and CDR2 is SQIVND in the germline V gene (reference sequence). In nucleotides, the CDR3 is TGTGCCAGTAGTACCGGACTGAACTCCTACGAGCAGTACTTC. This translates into CASSTGLNSYEQYF.

The CDR3 coding sequence is TGTGCCAGCAGTCCGGCTCCCGGGACAGGGTTGGAAAAACTGTTTTTT. As protein: CASSPAPGTGLEKLFF. V and J are TRBV28 and TRBJ1-4; the match to TRBD1 covers 9 bases. Per the germline V gene, CDR1 is MDHEN and CDR2 is SYDVKM. With V trimmed by 5 bases and J by 8 bases, 12 bases remained unmatched. The CDR3 runs 16 residues.

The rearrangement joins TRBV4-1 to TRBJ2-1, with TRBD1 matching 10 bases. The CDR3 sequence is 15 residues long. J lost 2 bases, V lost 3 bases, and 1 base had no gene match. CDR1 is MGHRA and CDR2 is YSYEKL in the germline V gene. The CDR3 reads CASSQDRGAYNEQFF. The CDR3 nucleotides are TGCGCCAGCAGCCAGGACAGGGGGGCCTACAATGAGCAGTTCTTC.

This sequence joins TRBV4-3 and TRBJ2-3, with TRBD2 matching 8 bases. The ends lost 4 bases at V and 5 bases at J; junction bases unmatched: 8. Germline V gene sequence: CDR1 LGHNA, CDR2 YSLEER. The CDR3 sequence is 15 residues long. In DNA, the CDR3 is TGCGCCAGCAGCCGAACCCTAGCGGGTGGAGATACGCAGTATTTT. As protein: CASSRTLAGGDTQYF.

The CDR3 loop reads CASRELSGANVLTF. CDR3 coding DNA: TGTGCCAGCCGGGAGCTCTCTGGGGCCAACGTCCTGACTTTC. The rearrangement links TRBV18 to TRBJ2-6; a weak D match, TRBD2 (6 bases). V was clipped by 8 bases and J by 0 bases, with 8 bases between them. CDR3 size: 14 residues. CDR1 and CDR2 from the germline V gene are KGHSH and LQKENI.

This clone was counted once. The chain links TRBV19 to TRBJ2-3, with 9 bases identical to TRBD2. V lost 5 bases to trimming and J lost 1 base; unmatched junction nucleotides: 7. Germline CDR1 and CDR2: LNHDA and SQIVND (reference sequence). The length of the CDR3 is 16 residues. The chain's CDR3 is CASSGLERGGTDTQYF. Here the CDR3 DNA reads TGTGCCAGTAGTGGTCTCGAGCGGGGGGGCACAGATACGCAGTATTTT.

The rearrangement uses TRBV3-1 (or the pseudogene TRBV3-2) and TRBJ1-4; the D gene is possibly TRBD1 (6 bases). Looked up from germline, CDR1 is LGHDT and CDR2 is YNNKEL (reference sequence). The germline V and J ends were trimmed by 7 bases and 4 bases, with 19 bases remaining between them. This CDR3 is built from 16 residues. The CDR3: CASIGGVRTDNEKLFF. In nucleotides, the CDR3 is TGTGCCAGCATAGGTGGAGTGCGGACAGATAATGAAAAACTGTTTTTT.

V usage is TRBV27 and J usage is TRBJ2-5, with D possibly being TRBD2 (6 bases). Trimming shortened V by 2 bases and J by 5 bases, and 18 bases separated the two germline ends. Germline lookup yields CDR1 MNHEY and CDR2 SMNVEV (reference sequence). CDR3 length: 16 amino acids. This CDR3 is CASSLGGRGFSETQYF. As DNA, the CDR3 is TGTGCCAGCAGTTTAGGAGGGCGGGGATTTTCGGAGACCCAGTACTTC.

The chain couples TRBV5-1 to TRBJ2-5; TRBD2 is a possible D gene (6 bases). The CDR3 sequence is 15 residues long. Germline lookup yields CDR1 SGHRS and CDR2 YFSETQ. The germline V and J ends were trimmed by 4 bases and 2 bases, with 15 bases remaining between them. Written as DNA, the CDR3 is TGCGCCAGCAGCCCGAGGGGACTCGATCAAGAGACCCAGTACTTC. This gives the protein CASSPRGLDQETQYF.

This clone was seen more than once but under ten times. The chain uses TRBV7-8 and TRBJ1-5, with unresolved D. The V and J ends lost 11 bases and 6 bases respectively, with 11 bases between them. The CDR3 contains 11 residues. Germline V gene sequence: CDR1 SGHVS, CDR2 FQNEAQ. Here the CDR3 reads CARRGSQPQHF. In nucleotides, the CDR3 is TGTGCCCGCCGAGGAAGTCAGCCCCAGCATTTT.

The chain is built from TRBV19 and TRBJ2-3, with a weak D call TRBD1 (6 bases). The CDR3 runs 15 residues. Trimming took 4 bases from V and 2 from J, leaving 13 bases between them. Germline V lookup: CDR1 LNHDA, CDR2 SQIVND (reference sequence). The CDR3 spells CASSSEDSYTDTQYF. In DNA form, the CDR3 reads TGTGCCAGTAGTAGCGAGGACAGCTACACAGATACGCAGTATTTT.

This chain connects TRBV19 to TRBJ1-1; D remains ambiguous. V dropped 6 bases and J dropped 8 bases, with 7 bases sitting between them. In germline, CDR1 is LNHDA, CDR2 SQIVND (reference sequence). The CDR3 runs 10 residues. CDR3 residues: CASRGREAFF. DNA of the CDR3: TGTGCCAGTAGGGGGAGAGAAGCTTTCTTT.

The CDR3 nucleotides read TGTGCCAGCAGTCTTCCGGGACACAAGAATGAAAAACTGTTTTTT. It encodes CASSLPGHKNEKLFF. The chain links TRBV28 to TRBJ1-4; TRBD1 might be the D (6 bases). V lost 5 bases and J lost 5, with 15 bases in between. The germline CDR1 and CDR2 sequences are MDHEN and SYDVKM. The CDR3 consists of 15 residues.

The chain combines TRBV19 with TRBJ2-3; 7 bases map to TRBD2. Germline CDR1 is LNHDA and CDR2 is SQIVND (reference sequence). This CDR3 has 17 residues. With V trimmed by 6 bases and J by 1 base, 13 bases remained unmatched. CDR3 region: CASRVGAGRDGTDTQYF. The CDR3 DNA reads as TGTGCCAGTAGAGTCGGAGCGGGGAGAGATGGCACAGATACGCAGTATTTT.

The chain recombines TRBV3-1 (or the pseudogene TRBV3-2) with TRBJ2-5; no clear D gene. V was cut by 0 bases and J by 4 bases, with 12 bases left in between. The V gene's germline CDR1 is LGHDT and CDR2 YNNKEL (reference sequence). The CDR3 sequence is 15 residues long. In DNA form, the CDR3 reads TGTGCCAGCAGCCAAGATAACCCTGGAGTAGAGACCCAGTACTTC. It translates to CASSQDNPGVETQYF.

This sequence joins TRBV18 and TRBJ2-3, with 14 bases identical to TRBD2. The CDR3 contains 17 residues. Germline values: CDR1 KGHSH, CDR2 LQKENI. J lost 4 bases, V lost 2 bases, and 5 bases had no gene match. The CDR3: CASSPTTSGGASDTQYF. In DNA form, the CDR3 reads TGTGCCAGCTCACCAACGACTAGCGGGGGGGCGTCAGATACGCAGTATTTT.

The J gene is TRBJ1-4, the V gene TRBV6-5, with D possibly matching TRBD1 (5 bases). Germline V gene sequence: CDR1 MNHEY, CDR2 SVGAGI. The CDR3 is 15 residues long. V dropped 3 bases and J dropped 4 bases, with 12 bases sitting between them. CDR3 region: CASSYQTDRNEKLFF. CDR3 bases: TGTGCCAGCAGTTATCAGACAGATCGTAATGAAAAACTGTTTTTT.

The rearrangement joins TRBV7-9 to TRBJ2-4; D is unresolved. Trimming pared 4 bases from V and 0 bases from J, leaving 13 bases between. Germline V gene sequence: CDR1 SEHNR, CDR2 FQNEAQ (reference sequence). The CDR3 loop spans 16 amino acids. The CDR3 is CASSSPGTLAKNIQYF. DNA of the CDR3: TGTGCCAGCAGCTCACCAGGTACACTAGCCAAAAACATTCAGTACTTC.

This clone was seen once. Here the CDR3 reads CASSPSMGRGGPYNEQFF. For the CDR3, the DNA is TGTGCCAGCAGCCCCTCCATGGGGCGGGGGGGCCCCTACAATGAGCAGTTCTTC. The chain couples TRBV9 to TRBJ2-1, with TRBD2 matching 9 bases. V shed 4 bases, J shed 2 bases, and the junction held 13 bases outside the gene matches. The CDR3 covers 18 residues. CDR1 is SGDLS and CDR2 is YYNGEE in the germline V gene. Full variable domain (remainder filled in from reference TRBV9 and TRBJ2-1): DSGVTQTPKHLITATGQRVTLRCSPRSGDLSVYWYQQSLDQGLQFLIQYYNGEERAKGNILERFSAQQFPDLHSELNLSSLELGDSALYFCASSPSMGRGGPYNEQFFGPGTRLTVL.